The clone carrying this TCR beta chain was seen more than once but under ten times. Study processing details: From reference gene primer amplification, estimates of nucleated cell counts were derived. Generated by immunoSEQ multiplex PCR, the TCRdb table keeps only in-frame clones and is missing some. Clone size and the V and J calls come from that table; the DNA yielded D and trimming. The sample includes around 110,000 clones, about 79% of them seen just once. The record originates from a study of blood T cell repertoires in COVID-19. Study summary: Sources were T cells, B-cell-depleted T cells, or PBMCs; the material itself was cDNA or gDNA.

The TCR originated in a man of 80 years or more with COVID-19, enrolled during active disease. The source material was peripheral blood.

CDR3: CASSPMGTGGYEQYF. The CDR3 nucleotides read TGTGCCAGCTCCCCGATGGGGACAGGGGGCTACGAGCAGTACTTC. The V and J genes are TRBV9 and TRBJ2-7; TRBD1 agrees at 11 bases. Germline V gene sequence: CDR1 SGDLS, CDR2 YYNGEE. This CDR3 region has 15 residues. V was pared by 7 bases and J by 3 bases, with 9 bases of the junction left unmatched. Combining the CDR3 with reference TRBV9 and TRBJ2-7 gives the whole variable domain DSGVTQTPKHLITATGQRVTLRCSPRSGDLSVYWYQQSLDQGLQFLIQYYNGEERAKGNILERFSAQQFPDLHSELNLSSLELGDSALYFCASSPMGTGGYEQYFGPGTRLTVT.